The clone carrying this T cell receptor beta chain showed up many times. Its antigen is undetermined. TCRdb processed the reads anew with MiXCR; each CDR3 protein has one entry. The sample lists about 130,000 distinct CDR3 sequences, roughly a quarter occurring once. These data are taken from a study of T cell repertoires in cytomegalovirus infection. About the study: Public TCR beta signature analysis indicated the presence of both CMV infection and matching HLA type. Study observations and caveats: Cumulated frequencies of public TCR beta families served to identify carriers of CMV plus the relevant HLA. The study found HLA-C-restricted CMV-specific TCR beta clonotypes dominating the ex vivo response.

The V end was cut by 2 bases, the J end by 4 bases, with 6 bases between. The CDR3 contains 13 residues. Germline CDR1 SGHNT, CDR2 YENEEA. Sequenced material: PBMCs, sequenced either directly or after in vitro stimulation (not recorded which). This TCR derives from a human donor in good health (CMV status not recorded). Some clones in this sample may be carry-over from other donors' samples. This chain connects TRBV11-3 to TRBJ2-1; D remains unclear. CDR3 in amino acids: CASSLWQYNEQFF. In DNA form, the CDR3 reads TGTGCCAGCAGCTTATGGCAGTACAATGAGCAGTTCTTC.